These T cell receptor beta chains were read from a single sample in a study of blood T cell repertoires in COVID-19. TCRdb keeps only in-frame clones here, not all; method: immunoSEQ multiplex PCR. The table lists about 170,000 clones, just under 85% of them singletons. Sequences were obtained from peripheral blood. The receptor set was obtained from a woman older than 75 with COVID-19, enrolled during active disease. CDR3s include the opening cysteine and the closing phenylalanine or tryptophan. D genes are given only for firm matches. Clone sizes are given selectively: once, few, many, or a class where the clone is expanded.

len | j_gene | v_gene | abundance | d_gene | CDR3nt | CDR3aa
13 | TRBJ1-2 | TRBV7-3 | NA | TRBD1 | TGTGCCAGCAGCTACGGGACAGGGAACGGCTACACCTTC | CASSYGTGNGYTF
15 | TRBJ2-3 | TRBV6-6 | NA | TRBD2 | TGTGCCAGCAGTTACGGGCGGGAGGTCGCAGATACGCAGTATTTT | CASSYGREVADTQYF
13 | TRBJ2-2 | TRBV12-5 | NA | TRBD2 | TGTGCTAGTGGTTCGGGGGGCACCGGGGAGCTGTTTTTT | CASGSGGTGELFF
14 | TRBJ2-2 | TRBV10-3 | NA | TRBD1 | TGTGCCATCGGAGAGACAGGGAGCACCGGGGAGCTGTTTTTT | CAIGETGSTGELFF
17 | TRBJ2-2 | TRBV7-3 | NA | TRBD1 | TGTGCCAGCAGCAGATACACCGGGACAGGGGGAACCGGGGAGCTGTTTTTT | CASSRYTGTGGTGELFF
16 | TRBJ2-3 | TRBV5-6 | NA | NA | TGTGCCAGCAGCCCCCTGACGCTAGCTATCACAGATACGCAGTATTTT | CASSPLTLAITDTQYF
16 | TRBJ2-1 | TRBV14 | NA | TRBD2 | TGTGCCAGCAGCCAAGATTTACCTGGGACTAGCGATGAGCAGTTCTTC | CASSQDLPGTSDEQFF
16 | TRBJ2-7 | TRBV5-4 | few | TRBD1 | TGTGCCAGCAGCTTCCCGAGACAGGGGGCGCATGACGAGCAGTACTTC | CASSFPRQGAHDEQYF
15 | TRBJ1-1 | TRBV5-6 | NA | NA | TGTGCCAGCAATAAGGGGGTTTGGGAAAACACTGAAGCTTTCTTT | CASNKGVWENTEAFF
15 | TRBJ1-2 | TRBV6-5 | few | TRBD1 | TGTGCCAGCAGTTACACAGGGGGGCAGAACTATGGCTACACCTTC | CASSYTGGQNYGYTF
14 | TRBJ2-7 | TRBV7-2 | NA | NA | TGTGCCAGCAGCTTAGGGGCGTTCTCCTACGAGCAGTACTTC | CASSLGAFSYEQYF
13 | TRBJ1-3 | TRBV6-6 | NA | NA | TGTGCCAGCATTTCAGTATCTGGAAACACCATATATTTT | CASISVSGNTIYF
16 | TRBJ2-3 | TRBV5-1 | NA | TRBD2 | TGCGCCAGCAGGCTGGTGGTGGGAGGGCAATACGATACGCAGTATTTT | CASRLVVGGQYDTQYF
19 | TRBJ1-5 | TRBV7-6 | NA | TRBD1 | TGTGCCAGCAGCTCGGGGACAGGGATTTCTCTGGGTAGCAATCAGCCCCAGCATTTT | CASSSGTGISLGSNQPQHF
15 | TRBJ2-2 | TRBV11-1 | NA | TRBD1 | TGTGCCAGCAGCTCCCAGGGGGCGAACACCGGGGAGCTGTTTTTT | CASSSQGANTGELFF
14 | TRBJ2-7 | TRBV7-9 | NA | TRBD1 | TGTGCCAGCCGACTGGGACAGGGATCCTACGAGCAGTACTTC | CASRLGQGSYEQYF
16 | TRBJ1-6 | TRBV6-1 | NA | NA | TGTGCCAGCAGTGAACTCGGGGGCTCCTATAATTCACCCCTCCACTTT | CASSELGGSYNSPLHF
16 | TRBJ1-3 | TRBV18 | NA | NA | TGTGCCAGCGCCGCCCAGAGCACAGCCTCTGGAAACACCATATATTTT | CASAAQSTASGNTIYF
14 | TRBJ2-5 | TRBV3-1/TRBV3-2 | NA | TRBD2 | TGTGCCACCGGACTAGCGGGTTTCTCAGGGACCCAGTACTTC | CATGLAGFSGTQYF
15 | TRBJ2-3 | TRBV6-2/TRBV6-3 | NA | TRBD2 | TGTGCCAGCAGTTACTGGCGGGGGGACACAGATACGCAGTATTTT | CASSYWRGDTDTQYF
17 | TRBJ2-3 | TRBV7-9 | NA | TRBD2 | TGTGCCAGCAGCTACCCCCATAGCGGGAAGAGCACAGATACGCAGTATTTT | CASSYPHSGKSTDTQYF
16 | TRBJ2-7 | TRBV24-1 | NA | NA | TGTGCCACCAGTGACGTGACGCAGGGGCCCTCCTACGAGCAGTACTTC | CATSDVTQGPSYEQYF
15 | TRBJ2-7 | TRBV7-2 | few | NA | TGTGCCAGCAACGATATGGGGGGACCGACCTACGAGCAGTACTTC | CASNDMGGPTYEQYF
20 | TRBJ1-4 | TRBV28 | NA | TRBD1 | TGTGCCAGCAGTCCCCCAACCATTGGACAGGGGGACGGGGAAGGGGAAAAACTGTTTTTT | CASSPPTIGQGDGEGEKLFF
13 | TRBJ2-2 | TRBV7-2 | NA | NA | TGTGCCAGCAGCATCGCGGGGACCGGGGAGCTGTTTTTT | CASSIAGTGELFF
13 | TRBJ2-4 | TRBV7-2 | NA | NA | TGTGCCAGCAGCTTCACCGGGGTCAACATTCAGTACTTC | CASSFTGVNIQYF
21 | TRBJ2-2 | TRBV27 | NA | TRBD2 | TGTGCCAGCAGTCGCCTGGGGCCGCTAGCGGGATGGAGGGGGTACACCGGGGAGCTGTTTTTT | CASSRLGPLAGWRGYTGELFF
15 | TRBJ1-5 | TRBV7-9 | NA | TRBD1 | TGTGCCAGCAGCTTTGGACAGGGGAGGAATCAGCCCCAGCATTTT | CASSFGQGRNQPQHF
14 | TRBJ2-1 | TRBV6-1 | NA | NA | TGTGCCAGCAGTGATCAAGGAGGAGGGAATGAGCAGTTCTTC | CASSDQGGGNEQFF
15 | TRBJ1-6 | TRBV18 | NA | TRBD1 | TGTGCCAGCTCACCACAGGGGGCGAGGAATTCACCCCTCCACTTT | CASSPQGARNSPLHF
13 | TRBJ2-5 | TRBV7-3 | NA | NA | TGTGCCAGCAGCCAAGGTTGGGAGGAGACCCAGTACTTC | CASSQGWEETQYF
18 | TRBJ1-5 | TRBV19 | NA | TRBD1 | TGTGCCAGTAGTATGCTCCCGGGACAGGGGCGGAGCAATCAGCCCCAGCATTTT | CASSMLPGQGRSNQPQHF
13 | TRBJ1-6 | TRBV3-1/TRBV3-2 | NA | NA | TGTGCCAGCAGCCTCGGGGGTGGGTCACCCCTCCACTTT | CASSLGGGSPLHF
16 | TRBJ1-5 | TRBV6-6 | few | NA | TGTGCCAGCAGTTACTCTGAAGGGGCTCTCAATCAGCCCCAGCATTTT | CASSYSEGALNQPQHF
15 | TRBJ1-1 | TRBV3-1/TRBV3-2 | NA | NA | TGTGCCAGCAGCCAAGAATGGTCAGGGGACACTGAAGCTTTCTTT | CASSQEWSGDTEAFF